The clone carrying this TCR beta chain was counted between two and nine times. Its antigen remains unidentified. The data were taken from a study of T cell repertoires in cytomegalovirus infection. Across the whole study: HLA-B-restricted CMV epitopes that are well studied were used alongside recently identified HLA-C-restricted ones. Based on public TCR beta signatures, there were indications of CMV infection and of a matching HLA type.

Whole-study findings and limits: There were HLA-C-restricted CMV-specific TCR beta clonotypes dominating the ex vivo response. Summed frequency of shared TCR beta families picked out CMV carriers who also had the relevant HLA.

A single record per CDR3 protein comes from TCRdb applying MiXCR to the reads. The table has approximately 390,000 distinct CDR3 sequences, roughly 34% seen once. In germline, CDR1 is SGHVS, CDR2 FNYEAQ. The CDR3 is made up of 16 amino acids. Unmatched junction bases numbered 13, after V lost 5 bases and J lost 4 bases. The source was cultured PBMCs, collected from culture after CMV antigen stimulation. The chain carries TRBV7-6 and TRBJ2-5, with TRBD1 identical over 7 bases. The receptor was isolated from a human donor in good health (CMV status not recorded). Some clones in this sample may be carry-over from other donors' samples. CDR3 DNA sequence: TGTGCCAGCAGCGCCCGACAGGGCAGGTTGGGAGAGACCCAGTACTTC. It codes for CASSARQGRLGETQYF.